Below, 29 T cell receptor beta chains from the same sample are listed, as sequenced in a study of identical twins. TCRdb fed the 5' RACE reads into MiXCR, producing one record per CDR3 protein. The sample records some 660,000 distinct CDR3 sequences, more than 6.5% being singletons. This same sample was also taken into another study, of yellow fever vaccine responses in identical twins.

The sequenced sample was PBMCs. Source of these receptors: a young woman in good health.

The chain is built from TRBV15 and TRBJ1-2; 10 bases are a match to TRBD1. Unmatched junction bases numbered 9, after V lost 1 base and J lost 4 bases. The CDR3 spans 17 residues. Per germline, CDR1 LNHNV and CDR2 YYDKDF (reference sequence). The CDR3 coding sequence is TGTGCCACCAGCAGAGTAACGGCGACAGGGGGCTCCTATGGCTACACCTTC. Translating it yields CATSRVTATGGSYGYTF. The full variable domain, its missing parts supplied by reference TRBV15 and TRBJ1-2, is DAMVIQNPRYQVTQFGKPVTLSCSQTLNHNVMYWYQQKSSQAPKLLFHYYDKDFNNEADTPDNFQSRRPNTSFCFLDIRSPGLGDTAMYLCATSRVTATGGSYGYTFGSGTRLTVV.

The V and J genes are TRBV9 and TRBJ2-7, with D hard to call. Looked up from germline, CDR1 is SGDLS and CDR2 is YYNGEE. The germline V and J ends were trimmed by 3 bases and 6 bases, with 13 bases remaining between them. CDR3 length: 13 amino acids. The CDR3 loop reads CASSGPFSSEQYF. The CDR3 region has the DNA TGTGCCAGCAGCGGACCGTTTAGTTCCGAGCAGTACTTC.

This chain connects TRBV9 to TRBJ2-1; D remains unclear. This CDR3 is built from 15 residues. Germline-derived CDR1 and CDR2 are SGDLS and YYNGEE. The germline V and J ends were trimmed by 0 bases and 2 bases, with 9 bases remaining between them. As DNA, the CDR3 is TGTGCCAGCAGCGTAGAATCGTTTCCCTACAATGAGCAGTTCTTC. It specifies CASSVESFPYNEQFF.

The rearrangement links TRBV11-2 to TRBJ2-7; 7 bases map to TRBD1. Unmatched junction bases numbered 13, after V lost 5 bases and J lost 3 bases. The length of the CDR3 is 16 residues. Germline V CDR1 and CDR2: SGHAT, FQNNGV. The CDR3 sequence is CASSPKGQSLLYEQYF. The CDR3 DNA is TGTGCCAGCAGCCCAAAGGGACAGAGCCTTCTCTACGAGCAGTACTTC.

There are many counts of this clonotype. Sequence at one end of the junction differs from germline and may be a read error. The chain uses TRBV6-2 or TRBV6-3 and TRBJ2-7, with TRBD2 matching 9 bases. Germline lookup yields CDR1 MNHEY and CDR2 SVGEGT. The CDR3 loop spans 14 amino acids. CDR3 residues: CASSSGTSSDEQYF. The CDR3 coding sequence is TGTGCCAGCAGTTCCGGGACTAGCTCCGACGAGCAGTACTTC.

The CDR3 sequence is CSAISVGGTYEQYF. The CDR3 DNA follows: TGCAGTGCTATTTCAGTCGGTGGAACCTACGAGCAGTACTTC. This chain joins TRBV20-1 and TRBJ2-7; no reliable D call. Trimming took off 4 bases at V and 2 bases at J, with 15 bases between the two ends. From germline, CDR1 is DFQATT and CDR2 SNEGSKA (reference sequence). The CDR3 is made up of 14 amino acids.

V is TRBV6-6 and J is TRBJ2-1, with D tentatively TRBD1 (5 bases). Germline V gene sequence: CDR1 MNHNY, CDR2 SVGAGI (reference sequence). The CDR3 has 12 residues. The germline V and J ends were trimmed by 0 bases and 13 bases, with 10 bases remaining between them. The CDR3 DNA sequence: TGTGCCAGCAGTTACTCGAGCAGGGATCAGTTCTTC. Amino acid sequence: CASSYSSRDQFF.

The chain recombines TRBV11-1 with TRBJ1-6; 8 positions match TRBD1. The CDR3 consists of 20 residues. With 3 bases clipped from V and 0 bases from J, the junction kept 13 bases outside the gene matches. From germline, CDR1 is SGHAT and CDR2 FQDESV (reference sequence). Written as DNA, the CDR3 is TGTGCCAGCAGCTTCCCCACCGGGACAGGAGGAAGCTCCTATAATTCACCCCTCCACTTT. Encoded protein: CASSFPTGTGGSSYNSPLHF.

The rearrangement uses TRBV30 and TRBJ2-1; weak D call: TRBD1 (6 bases). CDR3 length: 12 residues. The V and J ends lost 0 bases and 7 bases respectively, with 7 bases between them. CDR1 is GTSNPN, CDR2 SVGIG, per germline (reference sequence). The CDR3 bases are TGTGCCTGGAGTGTACAGGGAAATGAGCAGTTCTTC. Translated: CAWSVQGNEQFF. Full variable domain (remainder filled in from reference TRBV30 and TRBJ2-1): SQTIHQWPATLVQPVGSPLSLECTVEGTSNPNLYWYRQAAGRGLQLLFYSVGIGQISSEVPQNLSASRPQDRQFILSSKKLLLSDSGFYLCAWSVQGNEQFFGPGTRLTVL.

Notes on this clonotype: A much larger clone sits a single nucleotide away, making a read error possible. V and J are TRBV10-3 and TRBJ2-1; 13 bases align to TRBD2. Germline V gene lookup returns CDR1 ENHRY and CDR2 SYGVKD. This CDR3 has 20 residues. The junction had 15 bases not matched to a gene; V was cut back by 6 bases and J by 1 base. CDR3 in amino acids: CAIRRRTSGGLAGSYNEQFF. DNA of the CDR3: TGTGCCATCAGGAGGCGGACTAGCGGGGGCCTAGCGGGGTCCTACAATGAGCAGTTCTTC.

The chain carries TRBV6-1 and TRBJ2-7, with 7 bases fitting TRBD1. The V and J ends lost 6 bases and 4 bases, in that order; junction bases with no gene match: 12. This CDR3 has 15 amino acids. Germline CDR1 reads MNHNS; CDR2 reads SASEGT. The CDR3 sequence is CASRLRTGSIYEQYF. In nucleotides, the CDR3 is TGTGCCAGCAGACTACGGACAGGATCGATTTACGAGCAGTACTTC.

In this sample, this clonotype turned up a few times. This sequence joins TRBV29-1 and TRBJ2-5, with 12 bases lining up with TRBD2. CDR1 and CDR2 (germline): SQVTM, ANQGSEA. This CDR3 comprises 15 residues. The V segment lost 4 bases and the J segment 6 bases; nucleotides outside the gene matches: 9. The DNA of the CDR3 is TGCAGCGTTGGGTCTAGCGGGGGGGCGGGTCAGACCCAGTACTTC. Translating it yields CSVGSSGGAGQTQYF. Drawing the rest from reference TRBV29-1 and TRBJ2-5, the complete variable domain is SAVISQKPSRDICQRGTSLTIQCQVDSQVTMMFWYRQQPGQSLTLIATANQGSEATYESGFVIDKFPISRPNLTFSTLTVSNMSPEDSSIYLCSVGSSGGAGQTQYFGPGTRLLVL.

This clonotype appeared many times. The V call is TRBV29-1, the J call TRBJ1-3, with D unresolved. CDR3 length: 13 residues. Trimming removed 6 bases from V and 2 bases from J, with 11 bases in between. CDR1 is SQVTM, CDR2 ANQGSEA, per germline. The DNA of the CDR3 is TGCAGCGTCTGGGGTGCCCCTGGAAACACCATATATTTT. Its translation: CSVWGAPGNTIYF.

The chain is built from TRBV3-1 and TRBJ2-1, with a possible D match to TRBD2 (7 bases). CDR1 LGHDT and CDR2 YNNKEL come from the germline V gene (reference sequence). This CDR3 has 18 amino acids. V was cut by 0 bases and J by 8 bases, with 23 bases left in between. This CDR3 is CASSQDSVGAGGRDEQFF. The DNA for the CDR3 is TGTGCCAGCAGCCAAGATAGTGTCGGGGCCGGGGGGCGGGATGAGCAGTTCTTC.

This clonotype was counted only a few times. This chain links TRBV24-1 with TRBJ2-1; D may correspond to TRBD1 or TRBD2 (5 bases each). Germline V gene sequence: CDR1 KGHDR, CDR2 SFDVKD. The CDR3 is 15 residues long. Trimming pared 9 bases from V and 4 bases from J, leaving 18 bases between. CDR3 protein: CATEPRDGAYNEQFF. CDR3 DNA sequence: TGTGCCACCGAACCCCGGGACGGAGCATACAATGAGCAGTTCTTC.

The table lists this clonotype with many counts. The CDR3 nucleotides are TGCAGCGTGGAACTAGCGGGGAGACCGGCCAATGAGCAGTTCTTC. It codes for CSVELAGRPANEQFF. J is TRBJ2-1 and V is TRBV29-1; 10 bases are a match to TRBD2. The V gene end was trimmed by 6 bases and the J gene end by 6 bases; junction bases not matched to a gene: 11. Germline CDR1 is SQVTM and CDR2 is ANQGSEA. The CDR3 spans 15 residues.

The rearrangement links TRBV27 to TRBJ1-1; D is undetermined. Looked up from germline, CDR1 is MNHEY and CDR2 is SMNVEV (reference sequence). The CDR3 consists of 15 residues. The V and J ends lost 0 bases and 1 base respectively, with 9 bases between them. CDR3 nucleotides: TGTGCCAGCAGTTTATCGTGGGCCCCGAACACTGAAGCTTTCTTT. Its translation: CASSLSWAPNTEAFF.

This chain uses TRBV21-1 with TRBJ1-2. TRBV21-1 is given as a pseudogene. The length of the CDR3 is 12 residues. CDR3 in amino acids: CASNKAGYGYTF. For the CDR3, the DNA is TGTGCCAGTAACAAGGCAGGGTATGGCTACACCTTC.

The chain links TRBV28 to TRBJ2-1; 7 bases line up with TRBD2. The DNA matches TRBJ2-7 better at its end, which makes the J call doubtful. CDR1 is MDHEN and CDR2 is SYDVKM in the germline V gene. CDR3 length: 16 residues. The DNA for the CDR3 is TGTGCCAGCAGTCGGTCGGCGGGAGAGAGGTACAATGAGCAGTACTTC. Translating it yields CASSRSAGERYNEQYF.

The CDR3 region is CASSPKSAGLNTQYF. In DNA, the CDR3 is TGTGCCAGCTCACCAAAGTCGGCAGGGTTAAATACGCAGTATTTT. This sequence joins TRBV18 and TRBJ2-3; D perhaps matches TRBD1 (5 bases). The CDR3 covers 15 residues. In germline, CDR1 is KGHSH, CDR2 LQKENI. The V end lost 2 bases, the J end lost 7 bases, and 16 bases lay between the germline ends.

Only a few counts were recorded for this clonotype. This rearrangement joins TRBV7-3 to TRBJ1-2; 10 nucleotides align to TRBD1. Trimming took 5 bases from V and 7 from J; bases not matched to a gene: 4. Germline V CDR1 and CDR2: SGHTA, FQGTGA. The CDR3 totals 13 residues. The CDR3 sequence is CASSPGQGLGYTF. As DNA, the CDR3 is TGTGCCAGCAGCCCGGGACAGGGGCTTGGCTACACCTTC.

This clonotype has only a few counts. The genes are TRBV11-2 and TRBJ2-3; possibly TRBD1 or TRBD2 for D (5 bases each). The ends were cut back, 7 bases at V and 7 bases at J, with 24 bases in the middle. The CDR3 sequence is 16 residues long. CDR1 and CDR2 from the germline V gene are SGHAT and FQNNGV. In nucleotides, the CDR3 is TGTGCCAGCACCCCCGGGGCAGAGACTTTGTTGAATACGCAGTATTTT. Protein: CASTPGAETLLNTQYF.

The genes are TRBV7-9 and TRBJ2-2, with D hard to call. Germline V gene lookup returns CDR1 SEHNR and CDR2 FQNEAQ (reference sequence). The ends were cut back, 5 bases at V and 1 base at J, with 14 bases in the middle. The CDR3 extends over 16 amino acids. The CDR3 spells CASSHARPRNTGELFF. The CDR3 region has the DNA TGTGCCAGCAGCCACGCGCGACCCAGGAACACCGGGGAGCTGTTTTTT.

This clonotype was counted at least ten times. The chain couples TRBV29-1 to TRBJ2-6; 9 bases are shared with TRBD1. Germline V gives CDR1 SQVTM, CDR2 ANQGSEA. The CDR3 has 15 amino acids. The V segment lost 6 bases and the J segment 0 bases; nucleotides outside the gene matches: 3. The CDR3 loop is CSVGQGNSGANVLTF. The CDR3 nucleotides read TGCAGCGTCGGACAGGGGAACTCTGGGGCCAACGTCCTGACTTTC.

This chain uses TRBV14 with TRBJ2-5, with D perhaps matching TRBD1 (6 bases). Per the germline V gene, CDR1 is SGHDN and CDR2 is FVKESK. Deletions cut 2 bases from V and 2 bases from J, with 12 bases between. CDR3 length equals 15 residues. CDR3: CASSQLDSPQETQYF. The CDR3 bases are TGTGCCAGCAGCCAACTGGACAGCCCACAAGAGACCCAGTACTTC.

This rearrangement joins TRBV2 to TRBJ2-2; D is unresolved. Germline CDR1 and CDR2: SNHLY and FYNNEI. Trimming left V 1 base short and J 7 bases short, with 7 bases between. This CDR3 spans 13 amino acids. CDR3 in DNA: TGTGCCAGCAGTGAAGAAGTTGTCGGGGAGCTGTTTTTT. It codes for CASSEEVVGELFF.

The chain recombines TRBV7-9 with TRBJ2-7, with TRBD1 identical over 7 bases. Germline V gene lookup returns CDR1 SEHNR and CDR2 FQNEAQ (reference sequence). V trimming: 2 bases; J trimming: 1 base; junction bases outside the gene matches: 5. The CDR3 has 15 residues. The CDR3 DNA reads TGTGCCAGCAGCTTAAACAGGGGCGAGTCCTACGAGCAGTACTTC. This sequence encodes CASSLNRGESYEQYF. The entire variable domain, with the rest obtained from reference TRBV7-9 and TRBJ2-7, is as follows: DTGVSQNPRHKITKRGQNVTFRCDPISEHNRLYWYRQTLGQGPEFLTYFQNEAQLEKSRLLSDRFSAERPKGSFSTLEIQRTEQGDSAMYLCASSLNRGESYEQYFGPGTRLTVT.

The chain combines TRBV15 with TRBJ1-5; D possibly corresponds to TRBD1 (5 bases). Looked up from germline, CDR1 is LNHNV and CDR2 is YYDKDF (reference sequence). Trimming took off 5 bases at V and 0 bases at J, with 14 bases between the two ends. The CDR3 has 16 amino acids. DNA for the CDR3: TGTGCCACCAGCCCCACCGGGGGGTATAGCAATCAGCCCCAGCATTTT. Protein product: CATSPTGGYSNQPQHF.

The gene calls are TRBV2 and TRBJ2-7; 9 nucleotides align to TRBD2. The germline V gene has CDR1 SNHLY and CDR2 FYNNEI. V shed 3 bases and J 3 bases; nucleotides not matched to a gene: 6. There are 15 residues in the CDR3. The CDR3: CASSDPTSGHYEQYF. CDR3 nucleotide sequence: TGTGCCAGCAGTGATCCGACTAGCGGCCACTACGAGCAGTACTTC.